This T cell receptor (beta chain) was found in a study of graft-versus-host responses after intestinal transplantation. Study background: The transplants performed in recipients were multivisceral, liver-intestinal, or isolated intestinal. For about three years after anti-thymocyte globulin induction, all recipients took tacrolimus and steroids. Overall study results and limits: Recipient marrow held GvH clones, some first seen in ileum or blood. Some patients had graft-donor T cell macrochimerism. In their allografts, the ratios of graft-versus-host to host-versus-graft T cell clones were high.

This clone was seen only once. The antigen is unknown. Profiled with immunoSEQ multiplex PCR; TCRdb holds only in-frame clones, not every one. The sample holds tens of thousands of clones, 85% to 95% seen once. Germline V CDR1 and CDR2: MNHNS, SASEGT. The CDR3 has 15 residues. J was trimmed by 1 base and V by 8 bases; bases with no gene match: 4. The TCR was taken from a human donor who was the organ donor for an intestinal transplant. This chain connects TRBV6-1 to TRBJ2-3, with 12 bases that match TRBD2. This specimen consisted of unstimulated CD8+ T cells sorted from spleen or lymph node cells, obtained before transplant. CDR3 DNA: TGTGCCAGCGCTAGCGGGGGGGCCCGCACAGATACGCAGTATTTT. Translation gives CASASGGARTDTQYF.